The 24 T cell receptor beta chains reported below all come from one sample, sequenced in a study of T-cell reconstitution after alpha-beta-depleted transplantation in children. During its preparation, the TCRbeta library received unique molecular identifiers. TCRdb passed the PCR reads through MiXCR, listing each CDR3 protein once. This table holds about 58,000 distinct CDR3 sequences, roughly 45% found once. Sequenced here: PBMCs, mostly from graft donor cells, sampled 360 days after TCRalphabeta/CD19-depleted stem cell transplant. These receptor sequences come from a male patient between 10 and 17 years old who had a stem cell transplant for acute lymphoblastic leukemia, so the T cells may come from the graft donor.

In its sample, this clonotype was seen a few times. This rearrangement joins TRBV4-2 to TRBJ2-1; 14 bases match TRBD2. The germline V gene has CDR1 LGHNA and CDR2 YNFKEQ. V shed 4 bases and J 2 bases; nucleotides not matched to a gene: 16. The CDR3 is made up of 21 amino acids. Written as DNA, the CDR3 is TGTGCCAGCAGCCCGATGGGGACTAGCGGGAGTAAGAGTCGAACCTACAATGAGCAGTTCTTC. Protein product: CASSPMGTSGSKSRTYNEQFF.

This chain connects TRBV12-3 or TRBV12-4 to TRBJ2-7; no definite D call. The V end lost 4 bases, the J end lost 0 bases, and 13 bases lay between the germline ends. The CDR3 consists of 15 residues. CDR3 in amino acids: CASSSWSQSSYEQYF. For the CDR3, the DNA is TGTGCCAGCAGTTCATGGTCCCAGAGCTCCTACGAGCAGTACTTC.

This chain connects TRBV7-9 to TRBJ2-1; no clear D. Looked up from germline, CDR1 is SEHNR and CDR2 is FQNEAQ (reference sequence). This CDR3 has 13 amino acids. With 0 bases removed from V and 8 bases from J, the gap between germline ends came to 8 bases. CDR3 bases: TGTGCCAGCAGCTTAGCGCGCTGGGATGAGCAGTTCTTC. Its translation: CASSLARWDEQFF.

This clonotype appeared a few times. The genes are TRBV5-1 and TRBJ2-1, with TRBD2 matching 12 bases. Germline-derived CDR1 and CDR2 are SGHRS and YFSETQ. The junction had 8 bases not matched to a gene; V was cut back by 1 base and J by 3 bases. The CDR3 is 18 residues long. The CDR3 DNA is TGCGCCAGCAGCTTGTATTCACTAGCGGGGGGCCTCTACAATGAGCAGTTCTTC. Translated, it gives CASSLYSLAGGLYNEQFF.

A few counts support this clonotype. V usage is TRBV12-3 or TRBV12-4 and J usage is TRBJ2-2; maybe TRBD2 (5 bases). V was cut by 7 bases and J by 8 bases, with 26 bases left in between. This CDR3 contains 17 residues. DNA of the CDR3: TGTGCCAGCAAACCCCCACTAGTTTATCCCGTCAGGGGGGAGCTGTTTTTT. It codes for CASKPPLVYPVRGELFF.

V usage is TRBV28 and J usage is TRBJ2-7; TRBD1 matches 9 bases. Germline V gene lookup returns CDR1 MDHEN and CDR2 SYDVKM. The CDR3 length is 14 residues. With V trimmed by 4 bases and J by 3 bases, 4 bases remained unmatched. CDR3 protein: CASSSRTGDYEQYF. The DNA for the CDR3 is TGTGCCAGCAGTTCCCGGACAGGGGACTACGAGCAGTACTTC. Full variable domain (missing parts from reference TRBV28 and TRBJ2-7): DVKVTQSSRYLVKRTGEKVFLECVQDMDHENMFWYRQDPGLGLRLIYFSYDVKMKEKGDIPEGYSVSREKKERFSLILESASTNQTSMYLCASSSRTGDYEQYFGPGTRLTVT.

This clonotype turned up a few times. CDR3 nucleotides: TGTGCCAGCAGCAAAGTACGGGACAGGGTTCCTGAAGCTTTCTTT. Residues: CASSKVRDRVPEAFF. The chain carries TRBV21-1 and TRBJ1-1; TRBD1 is the table's D call and was not checked against the DNA. TRBV21-1 is a pseudogene segment. The CDR3 totals 15 residues.

The rearrangement joins TRBV20-1 to TRBJ2-1; 12 bases align to TRBD2. J was trimmed by 6 bases and V by 6 bases; bases with no gene match: 6. The CDR3 extends over 14 amino acids. The germline gives CDR1 DFQATT, CDR2 SNEGSKA (reference sequence). This chain's CDR3 is CSAETSGRTNEQFF. Here the CDR3 DNA reads TGCAGTGCAGAAACTAGCGGGAGGACCAATGAGCAGTTCTTC.

The table lists this clonotype with a few counts. The V and J genes are TRBV21-1 and TRBJ2-2; the table gives TRBD1 as D, unverified against the DNA. TRBV21-1 corresponds to a pseudogene. The CDR3 contains 16 residues. The CDR3: CASPKEGRSNTGELFF. The CDR3 nucleotides read TGTGCCAGCCCCAAAGAGGGACGGTCGAACACCGGGGAGCTGTTTTTT.

The V and J genes are TRBV27 and TRBJ2-7; 7 nucleotides line up with TRBD2. The CDR3 runs 15 residues. After removal of 3 bases from V and 2 bases from J, the junction contained 7 bases not matched to a gene. Germline CDR1 is MNHEY and CDR2 is SMNVEV (reference sequence). The CDR3 DNA is TGTGCCAGCAGTTTCCGCGGGACTACCCCCTACGAGCAGTACTTC. This gives the protein CASSFRGTTPYEQYF.

V is TRBV9 and J is TRBJ2-5; 7 positions match TRBD2. Germline V gene data show CDR1 as SGDLS and CDR2 as YYNGEE. Germline trimming cut 3 bases from V and 5 bases from J; bases unmatched to any gene: 13. The CDR3 contains 16 residues. The CDR3 nucleotides are TGTGCCAGCAGCGGGGTAAGCGCGGGAGTGCGTGAGACCCAGTACTTC. It specifies CASSGVSAGVRETQYF.

This chain connects TRBV7-2 to TRBJ2-1, with TRBD2 identical over 12 bases. The length of the CDR3 is 15 residues. Looked up from germline, CDR1 is SGHTA and CDR2 is FQGNSA. Trimming cost V 1 base and J 8 bases; bases outside gene matches: 3. CDR3 sequence (DNA): TGTGCCAGCAGCTTAGTGGGACTAGCGGGTGATGAGCAGTTCTTC. Protein sequence: CASSLVGLAGDEQFF.

The chain combines TRBV14 with TRBJ2-2, with D tentatively TRBD1 (5 bases). V was clipped by 4 bases and J by 6 bases, with 12 bases between them. CDR1 is SGHDN, CDR2 FVKESK, per germline. This CDR3 has 14 amino acids. CDR3 region: CASSPLWTPGELFF. The CDR3 DNA is TGTGCCAGCAGCCCCCTTTGGACACCCGGGGAGCTGTTTTTT.

This clonotype was picked up many times. One end of the junction is discordant with germline, which a read error may explain. The V call is TRBV9, the J call TRBJ1-1; D ambiguous. The CDR3 is made up of 13 amino acids. The germline CDR1 and CDR2 sequences are SGDLS and YYNGEE. The DNA of the CDR3 is TGTGCCAGCAGCCCCCCCTCGAACCCTGAAGCTTTCTTT. This sequence encodes CASSPPSNPEAFF.

V gene TRBV7-6 combines with J gene TRBJ2-7, with D uncertain. The germline V gene encodes CDR1 SGHVS and CDR2 FNYEAQ. The CDR3 length is 12 residues. Trimming cost V 4 bases and J 0 bases, with 4 bases left between them. The CDR3 loop is CASSSPSYEQYF. For the CDR3, the DNA is TGTGCCAGCAGCTCCCCCTCCTACGAGCAGTACTTC. Supplemented by reference TRBV7-6 and TRBJ2-7, the full variable domain reads GAGVSQSPRYKVTKRGQDVALRCDPISGHVSLYWYRQALGQGPEFLTYFNYEAQQDKSGLPNDRFSAERPEGSISTLTIQRTEQRDSAMYRCASSSPSYEQYFGPGTRLTVT.

This clonotype was seen more than once but under ten times. The rearrangement uses TRBV7-9 and TRBJ2-1; no reliable D call. The CDR3 runs to 14 residues. Trimming took 5 bases from V and 9 from J, leaving 17 bases between them. Germline assignment: CDR1 SEHNR and CDR2 FQNEAQ (reference sequence). The CDR3: CASSPELGWTEQFF. Written as DNA, the CDR3 is TGTGCCAGCAGCCCAGAATTAGGGTGGACTGAGCAGTTCTTC.

A few counts support this clonotype. This rearrangement joins TRBV5-1 to TRBJ2-2; 9 nucleotides line up with TRBD2. V lost 4 bases, J lost 4 bases, and 11 bases stayed unmatched. From germline, CDR1 is SGHRS and CDR2 YFSETQ. The CDR3 consists of 17 residues. The CDR3 bases are TGCGCCAGCAGCACGAGGGAGACTAGCGGAACCACCGGGGAGCTGTTTTTT. As protein: CASSTRETSGTTGELFF. Combining the CDR3 with reference TRBV5-1 and TRBJ2-2 gives the whole variable domain KAGVTQTPRYLIKTRGQQVTLSCSPISGHRSVSWYQQTPGQGLQFLFEYFSETQRNKGNFPGRFSGRQFSNSRSEMNVSTLELGDSALYLCASSTRETSGTTGELFFGEGSRLTVL.

The chain uses TRBV20-1 and TRBJ2-1, with no clear D. CDR1 is DFQATT and CDR2 is SNEGSKA in the germline V gene (reference sequence). The CDR3 is 12 residues long. Trimming removed 0 bases from V and 10 bases from J, with 10 bases in between. The CDR3 region has the DNA TGCAGTGCTAGAGACAGGTCCGGAGAGCAGTTCTTC. It translates to CSARDRSGEQFF.

The chain uses TRBV20-1 and TRBJ2-1; the match to TRBD2 covers 9 bases. CDR1 and CDR2 from the germline V gene are DFQATT and SNEGSKA (reference sequence). This CDR3 region has 16 residues. V was pared by 4 bases and J by 2 bases, with 9 bases of the junction left unmatched. As DNA, the CDR3 is TGCAGTGCTACTGATTACGGACTAGCGACCTACAATGAGCAGTTCTTC. Encoded protein: CSATDYGLATYNEQFF.

This chain connects TRBV28 to TRBJ2-3; D gene ambiguous. Trimming removed 3 bases from V and 6 bases from J, with 4 bases in between. Germline V gene lookup returns CDR1 MDHEN and CDR2 SYDVKM. The CDR3 sequence is 11 residues long. CDR3 DNA: TGTGCCAGCAGTTTGTGGGATACGCAGTATTTT. Amino acid sequence: CASSLWDTQYF. Supplemented by reference TRBV28 and TRBJ2-3, the full variable domain reads DVKVTQSSRYLVKRTGEKVFLECVQDMDHENMFWYRQDPGLGLRLIYFSYDVKMKEKGDIPEGYSVSREKKERFSLILESASTNQTSMYLCASSLWDTQYFGPGTRLTVL.

The V call is TRBV4-3, the J call TRBJ2-7; TRBD1 matches at 12 bases. The CDR3 contains 17 residues. CDR1 and CDR2 from the germline V gene are LGHNA and YSLEER. Unmatched junction bases numbered 13, after V lost 3 bases and J lost 7 bases. CDR3: CASSQYRGQGATWEQYF. CDR3 DNA sequence: TGCGCCAGCAGCCAGTATAGGGGACAGGGGGCAACGTGGGAGCAGTACTTC.

This clonotype was picked up a small number of times. The V gene is TRBV3-1, the J gene TRBJ1-5; D is possibly TRBD1 (5 bases). The V end was cut by 1 base, the J end by 0 bases, with 10 bases between. CDR1 and CDR2 from the germline V gene are LGHDT and YNNKEL (reference sequence). The CDR3 sequence is 16 residues long. The CDR3 bases are TGTGCCAGCAGCCAAGGGCTGACAGATAGCAATCAGCCCCAGCATTTT. This gives the protein CASSQGLTDSNQPQHF. Full variable domain (remainder filled in from reference TRBV3-1 and TRBJ1-5): DTAVSQTPKYLVTQMGNDKSIKCEQNLGHDTMYWYKQDSKKFLKIMFSYNNKELIINETVPNRFSPKSPDKAHLNLHINSLELGDSAVYFCASSQGLTDSNQPQHFGDGTRLSIL.

V and J are TRBV20-1 and TRBJ2-7, with TRBD1 matching over 9 bases. CDR1 and CDR2 from the germline V gene are DFQATT and SNEGSKA (reference sequence). This CDR3 contains 16 residues. V shed 0 bases and J 6 bases; nucleotides not matched to a gene: 12. The CDR3, as DNA: TGCAGTGCTAGAGACGAACAGGGGGCGTTAATCAGCGAGCAGTACTTC. Amino acids: CSARDEQGALISEQYF.

This chain uses TRBV11-2 with TRBJ2-3, with D hard to call. The CDR3 runs 14 residues. V lost 0 bases and J 2 bases, leaving 6 bases between the germline ends. Germline V gene sequence: CDR1 SGHAT, CDR2 FQNNGV. CDR3 region: CASSLDSYTDTQYF. CDR3 bases: TGTGCCAGCAGCTTAGACTCATACACAGATACGCAGTATTTT.